Presented here are 17 T cell receptor beta chains from one specimen sequenced in a study of shared clonotypes between healthy human individuals. The repertoire was sequenced with immunoSEQ multiplex PCR; TCRdb's copy has only in-frame clones and lacks some. The table records roughly 2 million clones, 95% of them present only once. Sequencing was performed on naive CD4+ T cells sorted from blood. The subset is: CD45RA+ positively selected. These receptors all stem from a man aged 18 to 29 in good health.

The chain links TRBV30 to TRBJ2-7; D could derive from TRBD1 or TRBD2 (5 bases each). In germline, CDR1 is GTSNPN, CDR2 SVGIG (reference sequence). This CDR3 spans 15 amino acids. Trimming cost V 0 bases and J 0 bases, with 12 bases left between them. As DNA, the CDR3 is TGTGCCTGGAGTGTACTAGGGGCGAGCTCCTACGAGCAGTACTTC. Encoded protein: CAWSVLGASSYEQYF.

The chain is built from TRBV7-9 and TRBJ2-1; 7 bases map to TRBD1. This CDR3 is 13 amino acids long. Trimming cost V 6 bases and J 7 bases; bases outside gene matches: 6. The V gene's germline CDR1 is SEHNR and CDR2 FQNEAQ (reference sequence). DNA of the CDR3: TGTGCCAGCAGGGAAACAGGGGCGAATGAGCAGTTCTTC. Translated: CASRETGANEQFF.

The CDR3: CASSSGTGATSGQYF. CDR3 nucleotides: TGTGCCAGCAGCAGTGGGACAGGGGCGACGAGTGGGCAGTACTTC. The chain uses TRBV7-2 and TRBJ2-7; 10 bases match TRBD1. CDR1 SGHTA and CDR2 FQGNSA come from the germline V gene. V shed 5 bases, J shed 9 bases, and the junction held 13 bases outside the gene matches. The CDR3 extends over 15 amino acids.

The chain joins TRBV7-2 to TRBJ2-3; 9 bases are shared with TRBD2. Trimming removed 1 base from V and 2 bases from J; junction bases left unmatched: 4. The length of the CDR3 is 16 residues. Germline V lookup: CDR1 SGHTA, CDR2 FQGNSA. CDR3 bases: TGTGCCAGCAGCTTAGGTCCTAGCGGGATCACAGATACGCAGTATTTT. Protein sequence: CASSLGPSGITDTQYF.

The chain employs TRBV28 and TRBJ1-4, with D perhaps matching TRBD1 (5 bases). This CDR3 comprises 17 residues. V shed 4 bases and J shed 6 bases, with 21 bases lying between them. Looked up from germline, CDR1 is MDHEN and CDR2 is SYDVKM. The CDR3 DNA reads as TGTGCCAGCAGTTACATTGAGGGGCGGGCGCTTCATGAAAAACTGTTTTTT. Encoded protein: CASSYIEGRALHEKLFF. The variable domain in full, completed from reference TRBV28 and TRBJ1-4, reads DVKVTQSSRYLVKRTGEKVFLECVQDMDHENMFWYRQDPGLGLRLIYFSYDVKMKEKGDIPEGYSVSREKKERFSLILESASTNQTSMYLCASSYIEGRALHEKLFFGSGTQLSVL.

Details on this clone: Other DNA sequences in this specimen translate into the identical CDR3. This chain links TRBV2 with TRBJ1-3, with a tentative D call TRBD1 (5 bases). V gave up 8 bases and J gave up 2 bases, with 7 bases separating them. Looked up from germline, CDR1 is SNHLY and CDR2 is FYNNEI. CDR3 length equals 12 residues. CDR3 region: CASRGPGNTIYF. The CDR3 coding sequence is TGTGCCAGCCGGGGCCCTGGAAACACCATATATTTT. Variable domain in full (rest from reference TRBV2 and TRBJ1-3): EPEVTQTPSHQVTQMGQEVILRCVPISNHLYFYWYRQILGQKVEFLVSFYNNEISEKSEIFDDQFSVERPDGSNFTLKIRSTKLEDSAMYFCASRGPGNTIYFGEGSWLTVV.

The chain links TRBV6-5 to TRBJ1-1; TRBD1 is a possible D gene (5 bases). Per the germline V gene, CDR1 is MNHEY and CDR2 is SVGAGI. Trimming shortened V by 7 bases and J by 1 base, and 13 bases separated the two germline ends. The CDR3 totals 14 residues. This chain's CDR3 is CASNFNGQNTEAFF. CDR3 sequence (DNA): TGTGCCAGCAATTTCAACGGACAGAACACTGAAGCTTTCTTT.

The CDR3 DNA is TGTGCCAGCAGCCAAGATTTAACATCTTCTGATGGCTACACCTTC. This codes for CASSQDLTSSDGYTF. The genes are TRBV14 and TRBJ1-2, with D unclear. CDR1 and CDR2 from the germline V gene are SGHDN and FVKESK. This CDR3 comprises 15 residues. V lost 0 bases to trimming and J lost 6 bases, with 14 bases between them.

J is TRBJ2-6 and V is TRBV5-6; tentatively, D is TRBD2 (5 bases). The germline V and J ends were trimmed by 5 bases and 0 bases, with 21 bases remaining between them. The germline CDR1 and CDR2 sequences are SGHDT and YYEEEE. The CDR3 is 19 residues long. CDR3 residues: CASSSRTRERFSGANVLTF. The CDR3 DNA reads TGTGCCAGCAGTTCACGCACGAGGGAAAGATTCTCTGGGGCCAACGTCCTGACTTTC.

To note about this clone: Other DNA sequences in this sample translate to the same CDR3. The gene calls are TRBV5-1 and TRBJ2-3; no reliable D call. The CDR3 has 15 residues. Trimming left V 0 bases short and J 1 base short, with 9 bases between. Germline values: CDR1 SGHRS, CDR2 YFSETQ. CDR3 residues: CASSLVPSGTDTQYF. CDR3 DNA: TGCGCCAGCAGCTTGGTCCCCTCCGGCACAGATACGCAGTATTTT.

A single count supports this clone. Germline is not matched at one junction end, which may reflect a read error. Distinct nucleotide sequences in the sample also encode this CDR3. The chain couples TRBV7-6 to TRBJ2-1; 12 bases are a match to TRBD2. Looked up from germline, CDR1 is SGHVS and CDR2 is FNYEAQ. CDR3 size: 15 residues. DNA of the CDR3: TGTGCCAGCAGCCTAGCGGGAGGGCCCTACAATGAGCAGTTCTTC. Amino acid sequence: CASSLAGGPYNEQFF. The full variable domain, with the rest looked up from reference TRBV7-6 and TRBJ2-1, is GAGVSQSPRYKVTKRGQDVALRCDPISGHVSLYWYRQALGQGPEFLTYFNYEAQQDKSGLPNDRFSAERPEGSISTLTIQRTEQRDSAMYRCASSLAGGPYNEQFFGPGTRLTVL.

CDR3 sequence: CASSALVAANTGELFF. For the CDR3, the DNA is TGCGCCAGCAGCGCGTTAGTAGCGGCGAACACCGGGGAGCTGTTTTTT. This chain joins TRBV5-1 and TRBJ2-2; the D gene is possibly TRBD2 (6 bases). Germline CDR1 reads SGHRS; CDR2 reads YFSETQ. The CDR3 extends over 16 amino acids. Trimming left V 4 bases short and J 0 bases short, with 13 bases between.

On this clone itself: The sample has other DNA sequences that encode this CDR3 too. The CDR3 protein is CASSLGTASYEQYF. CDR3 DNA sequence: TGCGCCAGCAGCTTGGGGACGGCCTCCTACGAGCAGTACTTC. The chain uses TRBV5-1 and TRBJ2-7, with D hard to call. This CDR3 is built from 14 residues. Per the germline V gene, CDR1 is SGHRS and CDR2 is YFSETQ. Trimming stripped 0 bases from V and 0 bases from J, with 7 bases between.

The CDR3 DNA reads as TGTGCCAGCAGCTTAGCCCTAGCGGGGGGCGCCTACAATGAGCAGTTCTTC. This translates into CASSLALAGGAYNEQFF. J is TRBJ2-1 and V is TRBV7-2, with 11 bases identical to TRBD2. In germline, CDR1 is SGHTA, CDR2 FQGNSA. The CDR3 contains 17 residues. Trimming took 0 bases from V and 2 from J; bases not matched to a gene: 3.

This clone appeared a single time. The chain uses TRBV25-1 and TRBJ1-5; D is possibly TRBD1 (5 bases). V lost 1 base to trimming and J lost 6 bases, with 16 bases between them. Germline lookup yields CDR1 MGHDK and CDR2 SYGVNS. The CDR3 totals 16 residues. CDR3 residues: CASSESGRIGGQPQHF. The CDR3 nucleotides read TGTGCCAGCAGTGAATCGGGTAGGATTGGGGGTCAGCCCCAGCATTTT.

This clone occurred once. This chain links TRBV9 with TRBJ2-3; 8 nucleotides align to TRBD2. The CDR3 totals 15 residues. In germline, CDR1 is SGDLS, CDR2 YYNGEE. V dropped 4 bases and J dropped 4; count of bases not matched to a gene: 8. This CDR3 is CASSPAGGQADTQYF. DNA of the CDR3: TGTGCCAGCAGCCCCGCGGGAGGTCAGGCAGATACGCAGTATTTT.

The chain carries TRBV7-8 and TRBJ2-7; maybe TRBD2 (8 bases). Trimming left V 5 bases short and J 11 bases short, with 19 bases between. The germline gives CDR1 SGHVS, CDR2 FQNEAQ. The CDR3 runs to 13 residues. This CDR3 is CASSGGTAGVKYF. The CDR3 nucleotides are TGTGCCAGCAGCGGGGGGACAGCGGGAGTGAAGTACTTC.